There are a few counts of the clone carrying this T cell receptor (beta chain). Its antigen is undetermined. This specimen belongs to a study of regulatory T cells in long-lasting Graves disease. The time point here: newly diagnosed GD, antithyroid drugs for less than 3 months. From PBMCs, RNA was extracted and then used to make the TCR library. Investigators prepared the TCR beta libraries by applying iRepertoire HTBI primers and Arm-PCR of CDR3 regions. One entry per CDR3 protein results from TCRdb running MiXCR on the multiplex PCR reads. The sample records 420,000 or so distinct CDR3 sequences, roughly 15% being singletons. Study findings and constraints: What was studied was peripheral blood only, and not thyroid tissue. Sample size was small, which may have lowered accuracy.

These data were also filed under a second study, of T cells in Graves' hyperthyroidism and ophthalmopathy. This second report adds: The HTBI set primed first-round TCR CDR3 RT-PCR.

This receptor was identified in a woman aged 18-29 years with Graves disease. The sample was peripheral blood mononuclear cells (PBMCs), taken at new diagnosis, from a patient treated with antithyroid drugs.

CDR3 in DNA: TGTGCCATCAGCCTGGAGAACACTGAAGCTTTCTTT. Its protein product is CAISLENTEAFF. The chain carries TRBV10-3 and TRBJ1-1; D remains unclear. The CDR3 extends over 12 amino acids. Germline assignment: CDR1 ENHRY and CDR2 SYGVKD. Trimming took off 6 bases at V and 1 base at J, with 6 bases between the two ends.